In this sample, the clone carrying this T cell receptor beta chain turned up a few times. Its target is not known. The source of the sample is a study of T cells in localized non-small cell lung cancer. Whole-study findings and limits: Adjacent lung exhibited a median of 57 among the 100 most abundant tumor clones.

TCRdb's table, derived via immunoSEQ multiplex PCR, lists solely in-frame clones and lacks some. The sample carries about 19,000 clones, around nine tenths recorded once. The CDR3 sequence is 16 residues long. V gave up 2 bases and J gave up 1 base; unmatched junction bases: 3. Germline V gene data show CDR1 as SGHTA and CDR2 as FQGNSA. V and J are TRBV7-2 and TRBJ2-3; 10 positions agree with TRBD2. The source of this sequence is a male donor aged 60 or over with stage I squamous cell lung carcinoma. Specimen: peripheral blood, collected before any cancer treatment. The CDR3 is CASSLLAGVGTDTQYF. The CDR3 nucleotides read TGTGCCAGCAGCTTACTAGCGGGAGTGGGCACAGATACGCAGTATTTT.